Listed here are 15 T cell receptor beta chains from one sample, sequenced in a study of technical replicates of blood from several donors. Some clones are missing from TCRdb's copy, which holds only in-frame ones; the method was immunoSEQ multiplex PCR. The repertoire holds tens of thousands of clones, with almost 99% as singletons. The sample comprised T cells isolated from PBMCs. The receptors derive from a human donor in good health.

The chain carries TRBV10-3 and TRBJ1-5; weak D call: TRBD1 (5 bases). This CDR3 comprises 15 residues. The germline V and J ends were trimmed by 2 bases and 4 bases, with 12 bases remaining between them. Germline V gene lookup returns CDR1 ENHRY and CDR2 SYGVKD. CDR3 nucleotide sequence: TGTGCCATCAGTGAGGGTTCGGGGGGGAATCAGCCCCAGCATTTT. Translated: CAISEGSGGNQPQHF.

The rearrangement uses TRBV9 and TRBJ2-3, with unresolved D. Germline-derived CDR1 and CDR2 are SGDLS and YYNGEE. The CDR3 covers 13 residues. The V and J ends lost 3 bases and 4 bases respectively, with 9 bases between them. The CDR3 DNA is TGTGCCAGCAGCGGACTTGTCGCAGATACGCAGTATTTT. Translation: CASSGLVADTQYF.

The chain has TRBV29-1 and TRBJ2-7; D perhaps matches TRBD2 (6 bases). V lost 7 bases and J 0 bases, leaving 16 bases between the germline ends. The germline V gene has CDR1 SQVTM and CDR2 ANQGSEA. The length of the CDR3 is 14 residues. The CDR3 loop reads CSAGRGGNSYEQYF. CDR3 coding DNA: TGCAGCGCCGGTCGGGGCGGGAACTCCTACGAGCAGTACTTC.

The CDR3 DNA is TGTGCCACCCACCGACAGGGCTCCTACGAGCAGTACTTC. It translates to CATHRQGSYEQYF. The J gene is TRBJ2-7, the V gene TRBV7-9, with 7 bases lining up with TRBD1. The length of the CDR3 is 13 residues. J gave up 0 bases and V 10 bases, and 6 bases lay outside the gene matches. Germline CDR1 and CDR2: SEHNR and FQNEAQ (reference sequence). Together with reference TRBV7-9 and TRBJ2-7, the CDR3 gives the full variable domain: DTGVSQNPRHKITKRGQNVTFRCDPISEHNRLYWYRQTLGQGPEFLTYFQNEAQLEKSRLLSDRFSAERPKGSFSTLEIQRTEQGDSAMYLCATHRQGSYEQYFGPGTRLTVT.

The chain combines TRBV18 with TRBJ1-1; maybe TRBD1 (5 bases). This CDR3 contains 15 residues. The germline V and J ends were trimmed by 2 bases and 7 bases, with 17 bases remaining between them. Germline V gene data show CDR1 as KGHSH and CDR2 as LQKENI. DNA for the CDR3: TGTGCCAGCTCACCAACGCGGGCGACGGGGGATGAAGCTTTCTTT. Translated: CASSPTRATGDEAFF.

The chain has TRBV19 and TRBJ2-3; no clear D gene. Trimming pared 7 bases from V and 2 bases from J, leaving 7 bases between. Germline CDR1 LNHDA, CDR2 SQIVND (reference sequence). The length of the CDR3 is 12 residues. In nucleotides, the CDR3 is TGTGCCAGTAACAGTTACACAGATACGCAGTATTTT. As protein: CASNSYTDTQYF.

Written as DNA, the CDR3 is TGTGCCACCGGGACACTCGATCAGCCCCAGCATTTT. This sequence encodes CATGTLDQPQHF. The chain carries TRBV6-1 and TRBJ1-5; maybe TRBD1 (6 bases). CDR1 and CDR2 (germline): MNHNS, SASEGT. Trimming took 10 bases from V and 5 from J, leaving 12 bases between them. The CDR3 has 12 residues.

The chain has TRBV28 and TRBJ2-7; 13 nucleotides align to TRBD2. J lost 2 bases, V lost 2 bases, and 6 bases had no gene match. This CDR3 is built from 17 residues. Germline values: CDR1 MDHEN, CDR2 SYDVKM. The DNA for the CDR3 is TGTGCCAGCAGTTTAATCGGACTAGCGGGAGTGGCCTACGAGCAGTACTTC. Amino acid sequence: CASSLIGLAGVAYEQYF.

J is TRBJ2-1 and V is TRBV7-6; 7 bases line up with TRBD1. With V trimmed by 5 bases and J by 0 bases, 10 bases remained unmatched. The CDR3 sequence is 17 residues long. Germline values: CDR1 SGHVS, CDR2 FNYEAQ. The CDR3 loop is CASSTNRGYSSYNEQFF. As DNA, the CDR3 is TGTGCCAGCAGCACGAACAGGGGCTATAGCTCCTACAATGAGCAGTTCTTC.

This chain uses TRBV27 with TRBJ2-1; 10 bases line up with TRBD1. Trimming removed 5 bases from V and 7 bases from J; junction bases left unmatched: 5. Germline V lookup: CDR1 MNHEY, CDR2 SMNVEV (reference sequence). The CDR3 runs 14 residues. CDR3 protein: CASSTGQGGNEQFF. Written as DNA, the CDR3 is TGTGCCAGCAGTACCGGACAGGGGGGAAATGAGCAGTTCTTC.

The CDR3 spells CASSFPPGQVEAFF. As DNA, the CDR3 is TGTGCCAGCAGCTTTCCCCCGGGACAGGTTGAAGCTTTCTTT. The chain links TRBV11-2 to TRBJ1-1, with TRBD1 matching 8 bases. This CDR3 is 14 amino acids long. In germline, CDR1 is SGHAT, CDR2 FQNNGV. Losses at the gene ends were 3 bases for V and 7 bases for J; bases not matched to a gene: 7. Full variable domain (missing parts from reference TRBV11-2 and TRBJ1-1): EAGVAQSPRYKIIEKRQSVAFWCNPISGHATLYWYQQILGQGPKLLIQFQNNGVVDDSQLPKDRFSAERLKGVDSTLKIQPAKLEDSAVYLCASSFPPGQVEAFFGQGTRLTVV.

The rearrangement uses TRBV5-4 and TRBJ1-2; no clear D gene. This CDR3 spans 12 amino acids. Trimming took off 3 bases at V and 3 bases at J, with 6 bases between the two ends. CDR1 SGHNT and CDR2 YYREEE come from the germline V gene (reference sequence). CDR3 region: CASSSSYYGYTF. The CDR3 nucleotides read TGTGCCAGCAGCTCCTCGTACTATGGCTACACCTTC.

The gene calls are TRBV11-2 and TRBJ2-1; tentative D call: TRBD1 (6 bases). V dropped 4 bases and J dropped 5 bases, with 15 bases sitting between them. The CDR3 has 15 amino acids. CDR1 SGHAT and CDR2 FQNNGV come from the germline V gene. The CDR3 loop is CASSSLRGTNNEQFF. Written as DNA, the CDR3 is TGTGCCAGCAGCTCTCTGAGGGGGACCAACAATGAGCAGTTCTTC.

The J gene is TRBJ2-4, the V gene TRBV6-5; D might be TRBD1 (5 bases). V lost 4 bases to trimming and J lost 9 bases, with 10 bases between them. The CDR3 loop spans 12 amino acids. Per germline, CDR1 MNHEY and CDR2 SVGAGI. CDR3 bases: TGTGCCAGCAGTTGGCCCCAGGGCATTCAGTACTTC. Translating it yields CASSWPQGIQYF.

This chain connects TRBV6-5 to TRBJ1-1; tentative D call: TRBD1 (5 bases). V dropped 5 bases and J dropped 0 bases, with 10 bases sitting between them. The germline V gene has CDR1 MNHEY and CDR2 SVGAGI. The CDR3 is made up of 14 amino acids. The CDR3 coding sequence is TGTGCCAGCAGTGAGACAGTCATGAACACTGAAGCTTTCTTT. This gives the protein CASSETVMNTEAFF.